The clone carrying this T cell receptor (beta chain) was detected many times. The sample contains more than one DNA sequence encoding this CDR3. These data originate in a study of shared clonotypes between healthy human individuals. CDR3 length: 15 amino acids. Germline values: CDR1 GTSNPN, CDR2 SVGIG (reference sequence). The J segment lost 2 bases and the V segment lost 3 bases, leaving 6 bases of the junction unmatched. Each cell subset's genomic DNA was divided evenly among several immunoSEQ plates. Spread over ten immunoSEQ deep assay plates, unsorted PBMC DNA underwent sequencing. The method was immunoSEQ multiplex PCR; TCRdb's version includes in-frame clones alone and lacks a portion of them. The sample holds about half a million clones; more than 65% are singletons and the top ten take 9.5% to 15%. It was some 84 million PBMCs that unsorted samples used for genomic DNA.

Sequenced sample: PBMCs. The chain has TRBV30 and TRBJ1-5; 8 bases map to TRBD1. The TCR sequence derives from a middle-aged woman in good health. Some clones in this sample may be carry-over from other donors' samples. The CDR3 coding sequence is TGTGCCTGGAGCCCCTTGGGACAGGGCAATCAGCCCCAGCATTTT. Its translation: CAWSPLGQGNQPQHF. The whole variable domain, remainder taken from reference TRBV30 and TRBJ1-5, is SQTIHQWPATLVQPVGSPLSLECTVEGTSNPNLYWYRQAAGRGLQLLFYSVGIGQISSEVPQNLSASRPQDRQFILSSKKLLLSDSGFYLCAWSPLGQGNQPQHFGDGTRLSIL.